Below, 13 T cell receptor beta chains from the same sample are listed, as sequenced in a study of regulatory T cells in long-lasting Graves disease. Indicated time point: persistent/refractory GD, antithyroid drugs over 5 years with positive TRAb. The authors made the TCR library using RNA they extracted from PBMCs. CDR3-region Arm-PCR and iRepertoire HTBI primers produced the TCR beta libraries. TCRdb re-derived calls from the multiplex PCR reads in MiXCR, one entry per CDR3 protein. The sample shows 650,000 to 850,000 distinct CDR3 sequences, about 32% of them seen only once. Sequencing used peripheral blood mononuclear cells (PBMCs), obtained when the disease was refractory, from a patient treated with antithyroid drugs. These receptors came from a female donor with Graves disease.

This chain uses TRBV15 with TRBJ2-2; 8 positions agree with TRBD2. This CDR3 has 17 residues. CDR1 is LNHNV, CDR2 YYDKDF, per germline (reference sequence). V gave up 0 bases and J gave up 7 bases; unmatched junction bases: 10. The CDR3 DNA reads TGTGCCACCAGCAGAGATGGGGTTAGCGGGAAAAGCGGGGAGCTGTTTTTT. This translates into CATSRDGVSGKSGELFF.

The J gene is TRBJ1-5, the V gene TRBV27; D remains ambiguous. Looked up from germline, CDR1 is MNHEY and CDR2 is SMNVEV (reference sequence). The V end lost 6 bases, the J end lost 2 bases, and 11 bases lay between the germline ends. CDR3 length: 14 residues. Here the CDR3 DNA reads TGTGCCAGCAGGGTTCGCGGGGGCAATCAGCCCCAGCATTTT. Translated: CASRVRGGNQPQHF.

This sequence joins TRBV29-1 and TRBJ1-1; a weak D match, TRBD1 (5 bases). The CDR3 runs to 13 residues. V lost 2 bases to trimming and J lost 0 bases, with 7 bases between them. Germline V gene lookup returns CDR1 SQVTM and CDR2 ANQGSEA. DNA of the CDR3: TGCAGCGTTGAACGACAGCTGAACACTGAAGCTTTCTTT. It specifies CSVERQLNTEAFF.

The count of this clonotype is one. A read error may explain this, as a much larger clone is one base away. The chain joins TRBV6-2 or TRBV6-3 to TRBJ1-2, with D maybe TRBD1 (5 bases). Germline loops: CDR1 MNHEY, CDR2 SVGEGT. The CDR3 length is 15 residues. The CDR3 nucleotides are TGTGCCAGCAGTGAAGGCAATCGGACACCTTATGGCTGCACCTTC. It specifies CASSEGNRTPYGCTF.

The chain is built from TRBV12-3 or TRBV12-4 and TRBJ1-1; TRBD1 aligns across 8 bases. This CDR3 spans 15 amino acids. V shed 5 bases, J shed 0 bases, and the junction held 5 bases outside the gene matches. The CDR3, as DNA: TGTGCCAGCAGTCACAGGGGGAGCATGAACACTGAAGCTTTCTTT. Residues: CASSHRGSMNTEAFF.

This rearrangement joins TRBV18 to TRBJ2-5, with D possibly called TRBD1 or TRBD2 (6 bases each). Germline V CDR1 and CDR2: KGHSH, LQKENI. The V gene lost 3 bases and the J gene lost 2 bases, with 13 bases spanning the gap. CDR3 length: 15 amino acids. DNA for the CDR3: TGTGCCAGCTCACCCCGGGGGCAGAGACAAGAGACCCAGTACTTC. Amino acid sequence: CASSPRGQRQETQYF.

There are many counts of this clonotype. The CDR3 is CASSFRAGAAEAFF. The CDR3 nucleotides read TGTGCCAGCAGCTTCCGAGCAGGGGCCGCTGAAGCTTTCTTT. This rearrangement joins TRBV7-9 to TRBJ1-1; tentatively, D is TRBD1 (6 bases). CDR1 and CDR2 (germline): SEHNR, FQNEAQ (reference sequence). This CDR3 contains 14 residues. Trimming left V 3 bases short and J 6 bases short, with 14 bases between. Full variable domain (rest looked up from reference TRBV7-9 and TRBJ1-1): DTGVSQNPRHKITKRGQNVTFRCDPISEHNRLYWYRQTLGQGPEFLTYFQNEAQLEKSRLLSDRFSAERPKGSFSTLEIQRTEQGDSAMYLCASSFRAGAAEAFFGQGTRLTVV.

The chain recombines TRBV20-1 with TRBJ2-5; 9 nucleotides line up with TRBD1. Germline V gene lookup returns CDR1 DFQATT and CDR2 SNEGSKA (reference sequence). This CDR3 has 14 amino acids. The ends lost 5 bases at V and 2 bases at J; junction bases unmatched: 6. Written as DNA, the CDR3 is TGCAGTGCTGGGACAGGGAGGTCGCAAGAGACCCAGTACTTC. Its protein is CSAGTGRSQETQYF.

V is TRBV10-3 and J is TRBJ2-7; TRBD1 might be the D (5 bases). V lost 2 bases and J 5 bases, leaving 16 bases between the germline ends. Germline CDR1 is ENHRY and CDR2 is SYGVKD. The CDR3 consists of 15 residues. The CDR3 sequence: CAISEIGQGRDEQYF. CDR3 DNA sequence: TGTGCCATCAGTGAGATCGGGCAGGGAAGGGACGAGCAGTACTTC.

This clonotype has more than one count but fewer than ten. V is TRBV29-1 and J is TRBJ1-1, with 8 bases that match TRBD1. This CDR3 is 15 amino acids long. With 0 bases clipped from V and 0 bases from J, the junction kept 3 bases outside the gene matches. Germline V gene lookup returns CDR1 SQVTM and CDR2 ANQGSEA. The CDR3 nucleotides are TGCAGCGTTGAAGACAGGGGGCGCCTGAACACTGAAGCTTTCTTT. It encodes CSVEDRGRLNTEAFF.

This clonotype was detected only a few times. This sequence joins TRBV28 and TRBJ1-2, with 10 nucleotides matching TRBD1. This CDR3 has 17 amino acids. From germline, CDR1 is MDHEN and CDR2 SYDVKM. After removal of 6 bases from V and 4 bases from J, the junction contained 14 bases not matched to a gene. The CDR3 DNA reads as TGTGCCAGCAGGCGGACAGGGGGGACCTATGAGACCTATGGCTACACCTTC. It translates to CASRRTGGTYETYGYTF.

This clonotype turned up a few times. For the CDR3, the DNA is TGCAGCGTTGAGGGGACACCGACTAACTATGGCTACACCTTC. Its translation is CSVEGTPTNYGYTF. The chain carries TRBV29-1 and TRBJ1-2, with D maybe TRBD1 (6 bases). Germline CDR1 reads SQVTM; CDR2 reads ANQGSEA. The CDR3 runs to 14 residues. Trimming shortened V by 3 bases and J by 0 bases, and 11 bases separated the two germline ends. Filled out from reference TRBV29-1 and TRBJ1-2, the complete variable domain reads SAVISQKPSRDICQRGTSLTIQCQVDSQVTMMFWYRQQPGQSLTLIATANQGSEATYESGFVIDKFPISRPNLTFSTLTVSNMSPEDSSIYLCSVEGTPTNYGYTFGSGTRLTVV.

This chain connects TRBV7-6 to TRBJ1-2, with D possibly matching TRBD1 (5 bases). There are 15 residues in the CDR3. Germline V gene data show CDR1 as SGHVS and CDR2 as FNYEAQ. V lost 4 bases and J lost 8, with 20 bases in between. The CDR3 protein is CASSSPGIGHYGYTF. The CDR3 DNA reads TGTGCCAGCAGCTCCCCAGGGATTGGCCATTACGGCTACACCTTC.